These T cell receptor beta chains were read from a single sample in a study of post-analysis software for immune sequencing data. Using its own MiXCR run on the PCR reads, TCRdb lists one record per CDR3 protein. The table shows roughly 800,000 distinct CDR3 sequences, with about 43% occurring only once. The sequencing sample was made of blood. These receptors originate from a girl aged 5-17 years with multiple sclerosis. Each CDR3 is given with its conserved first and last residue.

cdr3_aa j_call v_call cdr3_length
CASSRTGRGGEQYF . TRBV19 14
CASSYTRNNYGYTF TRBJ1-2 TRBV6-6 14
CATSDWAGTDTQYF TRBJ2-3 TRBV24-1 14
CASSNDQGTGGTEAFF TRBJ1-1 TRBV5-6 16
CASSSTDRNYGQYF TRBJ2-5 TRBV7-6 14
CASSPPLAGSPGHTQYF TRBJ2-3 TRBV18 17
CASSQSPTGANVLTF TRBJ2-6 TRBV5-6 15
CATSAGQGAREQYF TRBJ2-5 TRBV24-1 14
CASSFYGSSTGELFF TRBJ2-2 TRBV5-1 15
CASSWGTSGIDEQFF TRBJ2-1 TRBV12-3/TRBV12-4 15
CSARPLAGGSYEQYF TRBJ2-7 TRBV20-1 15
CASSLIAGTDYGYTF TRBJ1-2 TRBV7-2 15
CASSSLQGLAKNIQYF TRBJ2-4 TRBV7-9 16
CASRGTSDAQGGQPQHF TRBJ1-5 TRBV28 17
CASGSGYEQYF . TRBV6-6 11
CASSRRTGEDSPLHF TRBJ1-6 TRBV5-1 15
CSARDDSGYAQYF TRBJ2-3 TRBV20-1 13
CASGSTSSGANVLTF TRBJ2-6 TRBV5-1 15
CSERESTDTQYF TRBJ2-3 TRBV29-1 12
CASSLAQRSLAQETQYF TRBJ2-5 TRBV12-3/TRBV12-4 17
CASSPRGIGYEQYF TRBJ2-7 TRBV6-5 14
CASSPPGQGYSEQYF TRBJ2-7 TRBV5-1 15
CASSQSTSVLGETQYF TRBJ2-5 TRBV4-2 16
CATSVLGGGYNEQFF TRBJ2-1 TRBV24-1 15
CAISGPGLAGGEQFF TRBJ2-1 TRBV10-3 15
CASSYLGSRGTGSYEQYF TRBJ2-7 TRBV6-5 18
CASSLGQAPHTEAFF TRBJ1-1 TRBV27 15
CSARTIYNEQFF TRBJ2-1 TRBV20-1 12
CASSAFGSGAKNIQYF TRBJ2-4 TRBV25-1 16
CSVAGGQSLFGANVLTF TRBJ2-6 TRBV29-1 17
CASSLGWASTDTQYF TRBJ2-3 TRBV7-3 15
CASSPTNRPILYF TRBJ2-4 TRBV5-6 13
CANSAPAGGLIQETQYF TRBJ2-5 TRBV7-9 17
CSASPAYTGELFF TRBJ2-2 TRBV20-1 13
CSVLGDRTSYEQYF TRBJ2-7 TRBV29-1 14
CASTRGTGELFF TRBJ2-2 TRBV12-3/TRBV12-4 12
CSVLPGLFPDTQYF TRBJ2-3 TRBV29-1 14
CSASSSGDSAFGTQYF TRBJ2-5 TRBV20-1 16
CASSLSSLNEQYF . TRBV7-9 13
CASSLTSGRSPWEQYF TRBJ2-7 TRBV13 16
CASSLEGTTRVASYEQYF TRBJ2-7 TRBV11-2 18
CSASNRDYPSWEQYF TRBJ2-5 TRBV20-1 15
CASSYAGDTQYF TRBJ2-3 TRBV12-3/TRBV12-4 12
CASSLIGGRATADTQYF TRBJ2-3 TRBV7-2 17
CASSPEGEKLFF TRBJ1-4 TRBV11-3 12
CASSAGLAEQETQYF TRBJ2-5 TRBV13 15
CASSQAGDLNTGERFF TRBJ2-2 TRBV4-3 16
CASSFDIAWGEQYF TRBJ2-4 TRBV7-9 14
CASSLRDSDGYTF TRBJ1-2 TRBV7-9 13
CASSSTVMNTEAFF TRBJ1-1 TRBV12-3/TRBV12-4 14
CSARGELAGYNEQFF TRBJ2-1 TRBV20-1 15
CASSADLGGEQYF . TRBV6-2/TRBV6-3 13
CSVDVTGYGYTF TRBJ1-2 TRBV29-1 12
CASSSSIYTEAFF TRBJ1-1 TRBV7-9 13
CSASRLPPGLGPYEQYF . TRBV20-1 17